This T cell receptor beta chain was obtained from a study of T cell repertoires in cytomegalovirus infection (dated by TCRdb to between 2018 and 2020). Describing the broader study: Alongside well-studied HLA-B-restricted epitopes, the peptide stimulations were aimed at recently identified HLA-C-restricted CMV epitopes, whose presentation resists viral immunomodulation. Because public TCR beta signatures pointed to carriage of CMV infection together with the matching HLA type, the HLA type of each donor mattered for the analysis. The paper's findings and limits, for the study overall: In both this cohort and an independent roughly 350-donor cohort, the cumulative frequency of public TCR beta family members distinguished carriers of CMV infection plus the relevant HLA type. The ex vivo response was dominated by HLA-C-restricted CMV-specific TCR beta clonotypes, which also provided the single most frequent clonotype in two of eight donors.

On this clonotype: It lacks a known antigen. Qualities for individual bases were not recorded, and no much larger clone is one base off.

The label giving this sample's treatment or condition can be read as: in vitro stimulation with specific CMV peptide epitopes to enrich CMV-specific T cells. Ends trimmed: V by 4 bases, J by 3 bases; bases unmatched to a gene: 8. CDR1 MGHRA and CDR2 YSYEKL were looked up in the germline V gene. From the cysteine up to the phenylalanine, the CDR3 has a length of 16 residues. CDR3 DNA is the only sequence kept; it has 48 bases, read in frame from the first base. The instrument was an Illumina HiSeq 1500. TCRdb reprocessing: public reads trimmed at Q25 with fastp, clones called with MiXCR, in-frame beta chains kept. Under each unique CDR3 protein, matching rows form one entry showing the most common genes and DNA. The sample has about a million distinct CDR3 sequences on record, approximately 33% of them singletons. The top ten hold about an eighth of the sample.

The clonotype was recovered from a human donor in good health (CMV status not recorded). Some clones in this sample may be carry-over from other donors' samples. This sequence uses TRBV4-1 and TRBJ1-4; TRBD1 aligns with 7 central bases. This sample comprised cultured CD8+ T cells from PBMCs, obtained from culture after CMV antigen stimulation. The CDR3 reads as follows: CASSPNTGTANEKLFF. The DNA sequence is as follows: TGCGCCAGCAGCCCAAACACGGGGACAGCTAATGAAAAACTGTTTTTT.